This T cell receptor (beta chain) was sequenced for a study of T cell repertoires in cytomegalovirus infection. Across the whole study: Public signatures in TCR beta pointed to CMV infection and matching HLA type.

The CDR3 is made up of 16 amino acids. Germline V gives CDR1 LNHNV, CDR2 YYDKDF (reference sequence). V lost 3 bases and J lost 2; bases outside the gene matches: 3. Study-wide findings and caveats: Cumulative public TCR beta family frequency identified carriers of CMV plus the relevant HLA. It was HLA-C-restricted CMV-specific TCR beta clonotypes that dominated the response ex vivo.

TCRdb ran MiXCR on the reads and lists one entry per CDR3 protein. In the table there are 680,000 or so distinct CDR3 sequences, 30% to 40% of which are singletons. In this sample, this clonotype turned up a few times. Its antigen is undetermined. The source was cultured PBMCs, collected from culture after CMV antigen stimulation. This receptor was identified in a human donor in good health (CMV status not recorded). Some clones in this sample may be carry-over from other donors' samples. V is TRBV15 and J is TRBJ2-5; 13 positions agree with TRBD2. CDR3 sequence reads: CATSSPGLAGQETQYF. CDR3 nucleotide sequence: TGTGCCACCAGCAGCCCGGGACTAGCGGGACAAGAGACCCAGTACTTC.